This TCR beta chain was identified during a study of blood T cell repertoires in COVID-19. Symptom resolution, clearance, or two negative PCRs marked the recovered donors of Cohort 3. As originally analysed: Estimated nucleated cell counts came from reference gene primer amplification. Sequencing was performed with immunoSEQ multiplex PCR; in TCRdb, only in-frame clones are kept and a portion is missing. Clone size and V and J calls were adopted from that table, with D and trimming inferred from the DNA. This table has 150,000 to 200,000 clones, approximately 80% appearing once. This sequence was found in a man over 45 who had recovered from COVID-19. Sequencing was performed on PBMCs or T cells enriched from blood (not recorded which).

This CDR3 reads CASRIRDSSFSFDYEQYF. The CDR3 nucleotides read TGCGCCAGCAGGATCCGGGACAGCTCGTTTAGTTTCGACTACGAGCAGTACTTC. The chain is built from TRBV5-1 and TRBJ2-7; the match to TRBD1 covers 7 bases. V shed 5 bases and J 3 bases; nucleotides not matched to a gene: 20. CDR3 length equals 18 residues. Looked up from germline, CDR1 is SGHRS and CDR2 is YFSETQ.